This T cell receptor (beta chain) was recorded in a study of T cell repertoires in cytomegalovirus infection. Background on the study: Recently described HLA-C-restricted plus well-studied HLA-B-restricted CMV epitopes were used.

CDR3 length: 16 amino acids. V lost 6 bases and J lost 4; bases outside the gene matches: 8. TCRdb redid the calling of the reads with MiXCR, one entry per CDR3 protein. The sample records about 110,000 distinct CDR3 sequences, less than 30% being singletons. Regarding this clonotype: Its specificity is unknown.

The sequence was collected from a human donor in good health (CMV status not recorded). Some clones in this sample may be carry-over from other donors' samples. Sequencing used CD8+ T cells from cultured PBMCs, obtained from culture after CMV antigen stimulation. The gene calls are TRBV12-3 or TRBV12-4 and TRBJ2-5; 13 bases match TRBD2. The CDR3 loop is CASRAGGLAGIETQYF. The CDR3 DNA reads TGTGCCAGCAGGGCAGGGGGACTAGCGGGGATAGAGACCCAGTACTTC.